This T cell receptor beta chain was recovered during a study of neurological immune-mediated disorders. Points from the study as a whole: The authors found no clinical or MRI feature associated with the multiple sclerosis repertoire cluster. Expanded clones shared no identical CDR3 amino acid sequences across subjects, which suggested private TCR-beta repertoires in all groups.

Looked up from germline, CDR1 is SGHDN and CDR2 is FVKESK. V was pared by 1 base and J by 2 bases, with 9 bases between. This CDR3 has 14 amino acids. Sequencing of 15-18 subjects in each run yielded over 190 million TCR-beta sequences. TCRdb independently ran MiXCR on the 5' RACE reads; one entry per CDR3 protein. The data show about 80,000 distinct CDR3 sequences, nearly 6% seen once. Comment on this clonotype: Its antigen is currently unknown.

Time point specified: longitudinal time-point 2. The chain recombines TRBV14 with TRBJ2-7; D remains ambiguous. This clonotype was sampled from a woman in her sixties or seventies with multiple sclerosis. Sequenced: PBMCs. DNA of the CDR3: TGTGCCAGCAGCCAAGGAACACCTCCCTACGAGCAGTACTTC. This sequence encodes CASSQGTPPYEQYF. Variable domain in full (rest from reference TRBV14 and TRBJ2-7): EAGVTQFPSHSVIEKGQTVTLRCDPISGHDNLYWYRRVMGKEIKFLLHFVKESKQDESGMPNNRFLAERTGGTYSTLKVQPAELEDSGVYFCASSQGTPPYEQYFGPGTRLTVT.